Here is one T cell receptor beta chain with its context. Antigen unknown. The Oncomine TCR Beta short-read assay generated sequence data from the DNA of cultured CD4+ T cells. From CD4+ T cells that had been cultured, genomic DNA was extracted. From the PCR reads, TCRdb called clonotypes with MiXCR, one entry per CDR3 protein. Of fewer than 20,000 distinct CDR3 sequences in the sample, about three quarters were seen once. The data belong to a study of vaccination and CD4 T cells after COVID-19. Study summary: The interval from dose two to post-vaccine sampling had a median of around 79 days, and it ranged from 14 to 241.

Overall study results and limits: A relatively small number of convalescent patients were studied, and no early post-infection timepoints were included.

V was cut by 7 bases and J by 1 base, with 8 bases left in between. The CDR3 extends over 12 amino acids. CDR1 and CDR2 from the germline V gene are DFQATT and SNEGSKA (reference sequence). The treatment: approximately nine-day PBMC culture with coronavirus spike peptide pools or control peptides (ViraFEST assay). With peptide pools, ViraFEST first expanded antigen-specific T cells and afterwards sequenced their TCRs. This specimen consisted of CD4+ T cells from blood, cultured in vitro, obtained after SARS-CoV-2 vaccination. The V call is TRBV20-1, the J call TRBJ2-1; D is ambiguous. This receptor was obtained from a human donor who received a COVID-19 vaccine. The CDR3 loop reads CSVGGSYNEQFF. CDR3 nucleotide sequence: TGCAGTGTAGGCGGTTCCTACAATGAGCAGTTCTTC.